This T cell receptor beta chain emerged from a study of CD8 T cells in Susac syndrome. When the RNA was reverse transcribed, random hexamers were used with an input of about 0.5 to 1 ug. In TCRdb, the immunoSEQ multiplex PCR reads were re-called with MiXCR into one record per CDR3 protein. The sample includes more than 200,000 distinct CDR3 sequences, 92% seen only once; the top ten take roughly 0.15%. Treatment-naive patients with stable or active relapsing-remitting disease were the multiple sclerosis controls. TEMRA cells were FACS-enriched, with CD8+ and CD4+ T cells isolated negatively. This TCR came from a human donor with multiple sclerosis. Sequencing used CD8+ T cells from PBMCs.

CDR3 in amino acids: CASSEVGGAGNEQFF. CDR3 bases: TGTGCCAGCAGTGAGGTCGGGGGGGCTGGTAATGAGCAGTTCTTC. The genes are TRBV6-4 and TRBJ2-1; 8 bases line up with TRBD2. V shed 3 bases, J shed 7 bases, and the junction held 8 bases outside the gene matches. The CDR3 covers 15 residues. Per germline, CDR1 MRHNA and CDR2 SNTAGT.